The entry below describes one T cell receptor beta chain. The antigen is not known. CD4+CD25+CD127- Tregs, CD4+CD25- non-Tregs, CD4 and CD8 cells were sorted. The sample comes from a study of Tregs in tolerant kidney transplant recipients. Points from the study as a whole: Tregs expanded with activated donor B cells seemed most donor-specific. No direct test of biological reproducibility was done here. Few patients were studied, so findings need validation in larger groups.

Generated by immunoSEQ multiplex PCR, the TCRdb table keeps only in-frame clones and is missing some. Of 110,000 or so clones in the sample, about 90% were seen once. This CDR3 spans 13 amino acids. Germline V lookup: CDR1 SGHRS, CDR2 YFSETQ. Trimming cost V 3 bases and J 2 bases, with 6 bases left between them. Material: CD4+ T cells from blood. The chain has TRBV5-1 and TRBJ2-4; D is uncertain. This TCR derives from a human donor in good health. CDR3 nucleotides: TGCGCCAGCAGCTCAGACCCCAAAAACATTCAGTACTTC. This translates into CASSSDPKNIQYF.